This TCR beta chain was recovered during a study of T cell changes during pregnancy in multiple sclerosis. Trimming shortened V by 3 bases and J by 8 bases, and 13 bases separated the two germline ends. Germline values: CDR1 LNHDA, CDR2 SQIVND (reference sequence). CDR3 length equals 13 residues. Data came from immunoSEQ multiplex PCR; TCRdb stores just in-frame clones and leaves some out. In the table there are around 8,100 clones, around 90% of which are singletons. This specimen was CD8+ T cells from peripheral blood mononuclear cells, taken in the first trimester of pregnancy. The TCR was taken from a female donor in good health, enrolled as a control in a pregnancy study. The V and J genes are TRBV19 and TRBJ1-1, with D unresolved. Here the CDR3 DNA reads TGTGCCAGTAGTATGTCACAGCTTCGGGAAGCTTTCTTT. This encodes CASSMSQLREAFF.